Listed below are T cell receptor beta chains from one sample, sequenced in a study of blood T cell repertoires in COVID-19. TCRdb keeps only in-frame clones here, not all; method: immunoSEQ multiplex PCR. The sample contains under 250,000 clones, about 82% of which appear only once. What was sequenced was PBMCs or T cells enriched from blood (not recorded which). Receptor source: a woman between 50 and 59 years old with acute COVID-19. Both conserved end residues are part of each CDR3. The D gene is left open where the match is weak. Not all rows give a size; the values are once, few, many and, for expanded clones, a class.

TRBV7-7,TRBJ2-2,NA,NA,TGTGCTAGCAGCTTAGGAAGGGGTGGCACCGGGGAGCTGTTTTTT,CASSLGRGGTGELFF
TRBV4-2,TRBJ2-7,TRBD1,NA,TGTGCCAGCAGCCAAGAGCCTACAGGGGGAAACGAGCAGTACTTC,CASSQEPTGGNEQYF
TRBV7-9,TRBJ2-2,NA,few,TGTGCCAGCAGTCCTTCCGGGACCGGGGAGCTGTTTTTT,CASSPSGTGELFF
TRBV7-6,TRBJ1-4,NA,NA,TGTGCCAGCAGCTTAGACAGTCCAACTAATGAAAAACTGTTTTTT,CASSLDSPTNEKLFF
TRBV4-2,TRBJ2-2,TRBD1,NA,TGTGCCAGCAGCACCGGGACAGGGAGAGTGGGGACCCGGGAGCTGTTTTTT,CASSTGTGRVGTRELFF
TRBV6-2/TRBV6-3,TRBJ1-2,NA,NA,TGTGCCAGCAGTTATAGGGGCGTCTATGGCTACACCTTC,CASSYRGVYGYTF
TRBV30,TRBJ2-2,NA,few,TGTGCCCTCCGAGCCCCGGCCGGGGAGCTGTTTTTT,CALRAPAGELFF
TRBV6-5,TRBJ2-5,TRBD2,once,TGTGCCAGCAGTTACTGGCTAGCGGGTATCCAAGAGACCCAGTACTTC,CASSYWLAGIQETQYF
TRBV9,TRBJ1-6,TRBD1,NA,TGTGCCAGCAGCACCGTGACAGGGGTTAGGTCACCCCTCCACTTT,CASSTVTGVRSPLHF
TRBV21-1,TRBJ1-5,NA,NA,TGTGCCAGCACCGGAGGGACTAACAATCAGCCCCAGCATTTT,CASTGGTNNQPQHF
TRBV10-1,TRBJ2-1,NA,NA,TGCGCCAGCAGTATGGATGGGGCTCGAGAGCAGTTCTTC,CASSMDGAREQFF
TRBV10-2,TRBJ1-5,TRBD1,NA,TGCGCCAGCGGCGACAGGGGCAATCAGCCCCAGCATTTT,CASGDRGNQPQHF
TRBV5-1,TRBJ1-4,NA,NA,TGCGCCAGCAGCTTGACAGCAACTAATGAAAAACTGTTTTTT,CASSLTATNEKLFF
TRBV30,TRBJ2-5,TRBD1,NA,TGTGCCTGGAGTGTAGACAGGGGAGAGACCCAGTACTTC,CAWSVDRGETQYF
TRBV14,TRBJ1-2,TRBD1,medium-sized,TGTGCCAGCAGCCTCCACAGGGGTTCTAACTATGGCTACACCTTC,CASSLHRGSNYGYTF
TRBV9,TRBJ1-1,TRBD1,NA,TGTGCCAGCAGCCCCTGGGGGACAGGGGGGCATATTAACACTGAAGCTTTCTTT,CASSPWGTGGHINTEAFF
TRBV7-8,TRBJ1-3,NA,NA,TGTGCCAGCAGCTTAGCGGCCGGGTCCCCTAACACCATATATTTT,CASSLAAGSPNTIYF
TRBV30,TRBJ1-2,NA,NA,TGTGCCTGGAGTCAACAGGGATTGGTGAACTATGGCTACACCTTC,CAWSQQGLVNYGYTF
TRBV15,TRBJ1-6,NA,NA,TGTGCCACCAGCAGAGGCAGGAATTCACCCCTCCACTTT,CATSRGRNSPLHF
TRBV15,TRBJ2-2,TRBD2,NA,TGTGCCACCGATGGGGGGGTTTCGAACACCGGGGAGCTGTTTTTT,CATDGGVSNTGELFF
TRBV12-5,TRBJ1-2,TRBD1,NA,TGTGCTAGTGGTTTGGTACGAGGGCAGGGGGCAACCTATGGCTACACCTTC,CASGLVRGQGATYGYTF
TRBV5-1,TRBJ2-3,TRBD2,NA,TGCGCCAGCAGCTGGCGACTAGCGGGGGACACAGATACGCAGTATTTT,CASSWRLAGDTDTQYF
TRBV11-1,TRBJ2-7,TRBD1,NA,TGTGCCAGCAGCTTAGCGCAAACAGGGGGATTCTACGAGCAGTACTTC,CASSLAQTGGFYEQYF
TRBV7-8,TRBJ2-6,TRBD1,NA,TGTGCCAGCAGCTTAGCCCCACAGGGGGCTGGGGCCAACGTCCTGACTTTC,CASSLAPQGAGANVLTF
TRBV27,TRBJ2-7,TRBD1,NA,TGTGCCAGCAGTCCTGGGACAGGAAGGAGCTCCTACGAGCAGTACTTC,CASSPGTGRSSYEQYF
TRBV11-2,TRBJ1-2,TRBD1,once,TGTGCCAGCAGCACAGACAGGGGGGCTAACTATGGCTACACCTTC,CASSTDRGANYGYTF
TRBV6-6,TRBJ2-3,TRBD1,NA,TGTGCCAGCAGTCGAACGAGGACAGGCATCGCAGATACGCAGTATTTT,CASSRTRTGIADTQYF
TRBV5-1,TRBJ2-1,NA,NA,TGCGCCAGCAGCTTAGTGGCTGACTCCTACAATGAGCAGTTCTTC,CASSLVADSYNEQFF
TRBV9,TRBJ2-7,NA,once,TGTGCCAGCAGCGCCCCTTCCTCCTACGAGCAGTACTTC,CASSAPSSYEQYF
TRBV5-1,TRBJ2-3,NA,once,TGCGCCAGCAGCTTGTCCCGGGGAGTAGCAGATACGCAGTATTTT,CASSLSRGVADTQYF
TRBV2,TRBJ1-6,NA,NA,TGTGCCAGCAGCCAATACAGGGAACTTTCACCCCTCCACTTT,CASSQYRELSPLHF
TRBV29-1,TRBJ2-1,NA,NA,TGCAGCGTAACCAGGACTTACAATGAGCAGTTCTTC,CSVTRTYNEQFF
TRBV19,TRBJ1-4,NA,NA,TGTGCCAGTAGTACGGGTCATGGTAATGAAAAACTGTTTTTT,CASSTGHGNEKLFF
TRBV30,TRBJ1-1,TRBD1,once,TGTGCCTGGAGTGTACCCAGGGGGCTCTTGACCACTGAAGCTTTCTTT,CAWSVPRGLLTTEAFF
TRBV12-3/TRBV12-4,TRBJ2-1,NA,NA,TGTGCCACCCAGACAGACCGCTATGAGCAGTTCTTC,CATQTDRYEQFF
TRBV11-2,TRBJ2-1,NA,NA,TGTGCCAGCAGCCCTCAGCGAGGTGAGCAGTTCTTC,CASSPQRGEQFF
TRBV5-4,TRBJ1-2,TRBD1,NA,TGTGCCAGCAGCCTGACAGGGAGCTATGGCTACACCTTC,CASSLTGSYGYTF
TRBV6-5,TRBJ1-1,NA,NA,TGTGCCAGCAGTTATGATCGGGAAGCTTTCTTT,CASSYDREAFF
TRBV5-1,TRBJ1-2,NA,NA,TGCGCCAGCAGCCGGGAAGCCAACTATGGCTACACCTTC,CASSREANYGYTF
TRBV2,TRBJ1-1,TRBD1,NA,TGTGCCAGCAGTGAAATCGGGACAGGGAGGGGGACTGAAGCTTTCTTT,CASSEIGTGRGTEAFF
TRBV6-2/TRBV6-3,TRBJ1-4,NA,few,TGTGCCAGCAGTTACCCTAGACAGACACCAAATGAAAAACTGTTTTTT,CASSYPRQTPNEKLFF
TRBV5-1,TRBJ1-6,TRBD1,NA,TGCGCCAGCAGCTCGACAGGGGGAAATTCACCCCTCCACTTT,CASSSTGGNSPLHF